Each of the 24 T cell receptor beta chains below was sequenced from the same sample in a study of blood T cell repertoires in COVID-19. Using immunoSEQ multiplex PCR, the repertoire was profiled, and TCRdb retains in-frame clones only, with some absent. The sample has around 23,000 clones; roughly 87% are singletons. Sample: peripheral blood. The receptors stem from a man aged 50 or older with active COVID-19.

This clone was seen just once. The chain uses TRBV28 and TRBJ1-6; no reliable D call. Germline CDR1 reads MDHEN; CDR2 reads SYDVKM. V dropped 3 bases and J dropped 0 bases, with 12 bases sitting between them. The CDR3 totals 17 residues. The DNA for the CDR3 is TGTGCCAGCAGTTTGCCCCAGATCAGCTCCTATAATTCACCCCTCCACTTT. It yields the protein CASSLPQISSYNSPLHF.

CDR3 region: CASSKVRGEQYV. CDR3 DNA sequence: TGTGCCAGCAGCAAAGTTAGGGGCGAGCAGTACGTC. This chain joins TRBV21-1 and TRBJ2-7; TRBD1 is the table's D call, not checked against the DNA. TRBV21-1 represents a pseudogene. The CDR3 is 12 residues long.

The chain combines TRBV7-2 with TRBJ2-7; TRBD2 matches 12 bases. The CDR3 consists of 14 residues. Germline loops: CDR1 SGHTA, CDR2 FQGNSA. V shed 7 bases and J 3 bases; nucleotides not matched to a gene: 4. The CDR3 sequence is CASNGLAGIYEQYF. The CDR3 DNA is TGTGCCAGCAACGGACTAGCGGGGATCTACGAGCAGTACTTC.

DNA for the CDR3: TGTGCCAGCAGTTATCCCTCCTTTTTTGATACGCAGTATTTT. This gives the protein CASSYPSFFDTQYF. V is TRBV6-2 or TRBV6-3 and J is TRBJ2-3; the D is unclear. Germline lookup yields CDR1 MNHEY and CDR2 SVGEGT. Trimming removed 3 bases at V and 6 bases at J, with 13 bases between. The CDR3 is 14 residues long.

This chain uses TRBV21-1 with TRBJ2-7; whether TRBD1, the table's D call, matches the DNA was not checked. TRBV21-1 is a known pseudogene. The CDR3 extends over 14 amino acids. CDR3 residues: CASSTRDTSYEQYV. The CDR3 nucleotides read TGTGCCAGCAGCACCCGGGACACATCCTACGAGCAGTACGTC.

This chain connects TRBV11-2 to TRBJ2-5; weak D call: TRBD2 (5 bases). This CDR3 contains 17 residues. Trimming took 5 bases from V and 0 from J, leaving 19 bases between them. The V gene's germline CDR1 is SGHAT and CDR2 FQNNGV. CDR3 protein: CASSPISLWEYQETQYF. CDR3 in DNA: TGTGCCAGCAGCCCTATTAGTTTATGGGAGTACCAAGAGACCCAGTACTTC.

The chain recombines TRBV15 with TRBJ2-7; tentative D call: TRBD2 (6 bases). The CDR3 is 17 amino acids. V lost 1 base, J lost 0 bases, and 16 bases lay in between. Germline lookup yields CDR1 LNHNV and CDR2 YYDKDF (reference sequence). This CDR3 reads CATSRGATSSSSYEQYV. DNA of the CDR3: TGTGCCACCAGCAGAGGGGCAACTAGCAGTAGCTCCTACGAGCAGTACGTC.

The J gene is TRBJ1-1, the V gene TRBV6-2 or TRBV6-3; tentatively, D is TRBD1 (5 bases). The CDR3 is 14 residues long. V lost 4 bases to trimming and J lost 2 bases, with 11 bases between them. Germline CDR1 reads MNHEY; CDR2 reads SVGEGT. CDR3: CASSWNRGNTEAFF. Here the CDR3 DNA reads TGTGCCAGCAGTTGGAATAGGGGTAACACTGAAGCTTTCTTT.

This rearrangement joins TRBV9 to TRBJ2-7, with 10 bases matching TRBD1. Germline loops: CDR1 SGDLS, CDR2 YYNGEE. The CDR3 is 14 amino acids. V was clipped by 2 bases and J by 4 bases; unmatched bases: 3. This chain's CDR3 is CASSVGDRGYEQYF. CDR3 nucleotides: TGTGCCAGCAGCGTCGGGGACAGGGGTTACGAGCAGTACTTC. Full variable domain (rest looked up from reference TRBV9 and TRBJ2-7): DSGVTQTPKHLITATGQRVTLRCSPRSGDLSVYWYQQSLDQGLQFLIQYYNGEERAKGNILERFSAQQFPDLHSELNLSSLELGDSALYFCASSVGDRGYEQYFGPGTRLTVT.

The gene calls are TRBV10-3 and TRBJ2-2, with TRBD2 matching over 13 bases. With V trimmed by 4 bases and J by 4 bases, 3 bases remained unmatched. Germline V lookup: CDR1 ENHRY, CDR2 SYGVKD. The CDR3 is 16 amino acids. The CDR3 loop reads CAISGGLAGTTGELFF. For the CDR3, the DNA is TGTGCCATCAGTGGGGGACTAGCGGGAACCACCGGGGAGCTGTTTTTT.

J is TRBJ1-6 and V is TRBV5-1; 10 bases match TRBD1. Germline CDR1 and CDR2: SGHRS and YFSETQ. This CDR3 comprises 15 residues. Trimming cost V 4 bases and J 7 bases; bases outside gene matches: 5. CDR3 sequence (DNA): TGCGCCAGCAGCCTGACAGGGGGCTTCAATTCACCCCTCCACTTT. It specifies CASSLTGGFNSPLHF.

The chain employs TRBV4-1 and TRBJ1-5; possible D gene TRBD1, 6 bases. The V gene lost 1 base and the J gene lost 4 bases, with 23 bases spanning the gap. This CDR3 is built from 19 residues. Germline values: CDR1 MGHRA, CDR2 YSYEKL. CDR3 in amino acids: CASSQVDGGQGRKNQPQHF. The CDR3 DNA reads TGCGCCAGCAGCCAAGTAGACGGGGGGCAGGGCCGAAAGAATCAGCCCCAGCATTTT.

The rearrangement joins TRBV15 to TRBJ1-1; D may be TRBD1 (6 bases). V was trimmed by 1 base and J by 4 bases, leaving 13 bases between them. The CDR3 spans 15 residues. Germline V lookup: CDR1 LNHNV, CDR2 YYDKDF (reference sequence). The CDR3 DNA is TGTGCCACCAGCAGAGTTGGTGAGGGGGTCACTGAAGCTTTCTTT. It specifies CATSRVGEGVTEAFF.

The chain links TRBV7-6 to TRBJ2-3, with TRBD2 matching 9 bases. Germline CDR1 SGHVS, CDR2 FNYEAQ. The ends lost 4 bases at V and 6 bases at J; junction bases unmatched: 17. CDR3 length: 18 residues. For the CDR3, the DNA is TGTGCCAGCAGCTCACCCTCGGGGACTAGCTTTATGTCTGATACGCAGTATTTT. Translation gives CASSSPSGTSFMSDTQYF. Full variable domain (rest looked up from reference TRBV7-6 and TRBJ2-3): GAGVSQSPRYKVTKRGQDVALRCDPISGHVSLYWYRQALGQGPEFLTYFNYEAQQDKSGLPNDRFSAERPEGSISTLTIQRTEQRDSAMYRCASSSPSGTSFMSDTQYFGPGTRLTVL.

The CDR3 protein is CASSLQGVHGYTF. CDR3 DNA: TGTGCCAGCAGTCTACAGGGAGTTCATGGCTACACCTTC. The rearrangement joins TRBV6-5 to TRBJ1-2; TRBD1 is a possible D gene (6 bases). Trimming took off 5 bases at V and 6 bases at J, with 13 bases between the two ends. The CDR3 contains 13 residues. Germline-derived CDR1 and CDR2 are MNHEY and SVGAGI.

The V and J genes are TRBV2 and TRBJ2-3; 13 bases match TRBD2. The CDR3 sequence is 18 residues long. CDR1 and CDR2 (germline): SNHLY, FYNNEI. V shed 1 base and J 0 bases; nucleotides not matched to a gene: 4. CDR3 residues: CASSEVRGLAGSTDTQYF. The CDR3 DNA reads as TGTGCCAGCAGTGAAGTACGGGGACTAGCGGGGAGCACAGATACGCAGTATTTT.

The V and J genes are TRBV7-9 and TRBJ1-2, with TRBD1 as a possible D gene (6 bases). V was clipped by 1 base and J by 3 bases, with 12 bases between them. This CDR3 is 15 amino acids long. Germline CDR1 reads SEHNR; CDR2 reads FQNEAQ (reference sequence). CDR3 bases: TGTGCCAGCAGCTTAGACAGGGAAGGATACTATGGCTACACCTTC. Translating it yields CASSLDREGYYGYTF.

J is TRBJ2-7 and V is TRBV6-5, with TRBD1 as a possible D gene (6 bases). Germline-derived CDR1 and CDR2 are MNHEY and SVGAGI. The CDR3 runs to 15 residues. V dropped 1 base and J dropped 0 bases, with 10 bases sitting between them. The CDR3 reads CASSYWQGSSYEQYF. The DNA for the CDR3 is TGTGCCAGCAGTTACTGGCAGGGGAGCTCCTACGAGCAGTACTTC.

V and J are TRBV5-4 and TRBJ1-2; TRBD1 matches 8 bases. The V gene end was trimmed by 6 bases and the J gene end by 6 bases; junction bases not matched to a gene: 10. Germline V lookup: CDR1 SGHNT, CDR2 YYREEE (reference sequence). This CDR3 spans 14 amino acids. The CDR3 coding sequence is TGTGCCAGCACCCCAGGGGGCCGTCATAATGGCTACACCTTC. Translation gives CASTPGGRHNGYTF.

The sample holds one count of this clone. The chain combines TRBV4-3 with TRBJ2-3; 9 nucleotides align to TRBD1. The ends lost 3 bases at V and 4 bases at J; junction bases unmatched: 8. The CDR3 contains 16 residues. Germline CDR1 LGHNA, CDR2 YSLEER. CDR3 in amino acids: CASSHDTGGRADTQYF. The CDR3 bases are TGCGCCAGCAGCCATGACACAGGGGGCAGGGCAGATACGCAGTATTTT.

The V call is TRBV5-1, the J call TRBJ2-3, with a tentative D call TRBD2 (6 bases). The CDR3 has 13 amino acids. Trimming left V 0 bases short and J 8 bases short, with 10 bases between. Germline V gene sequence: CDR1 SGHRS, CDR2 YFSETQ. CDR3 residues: CASSLGGGVTQYF. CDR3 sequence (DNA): TGCGCCAGCAGCTTGGGTGGCGGGGTTACGCAGTATTTT.

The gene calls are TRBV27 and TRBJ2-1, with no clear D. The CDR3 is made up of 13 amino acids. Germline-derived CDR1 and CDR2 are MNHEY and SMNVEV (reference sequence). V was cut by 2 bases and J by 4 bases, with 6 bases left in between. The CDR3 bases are TGTGCCAGCAGTTTACCCGGTTACAATGAGCAGTTCTTC. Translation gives CASSLPGYNEQFF.

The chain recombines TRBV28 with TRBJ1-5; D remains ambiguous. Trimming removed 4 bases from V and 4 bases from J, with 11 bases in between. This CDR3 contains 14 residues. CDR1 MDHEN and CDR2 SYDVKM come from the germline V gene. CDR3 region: CASSSNKRNQPQHF. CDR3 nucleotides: TGTGCCAGCAGTTCCAATAAGAGAAATCAGCCCCAGCATTTT.

The CDR3 here is CASSSPTGQPSSYNEQFF. The CDR3 nucleotides are TGTGCCAGCAGCTCCCCGACAGGTCAGCCTTCTTCCTACAATGAGCAGTTCTTC. The genes are TRBV7-9 and TRBJ2-1; D possibly corresponds to TRBD1 (6 bases). The ends were cut back, 4 bases at V and 1 base at J, with 20 bases in the middle. Germline lookup yields CDR1 SEHNR and CDR2 FQNEAQ (reference sequence). The CDR3 contains 18 residues. Supplemented by reference TRBV7-9 and TRBJ2-1, the full variable domain reads DTGVSQNPRHKITKRGQNVTFRCDPISEHNRLYWYRQTLGQGPEFLTYFQNEAQLEKSRLLSDRFSAERPKGSFSTLEIQRTEQGDSAMYLCASSSPTGQPSSYNEQFFGPGTRLTVL.